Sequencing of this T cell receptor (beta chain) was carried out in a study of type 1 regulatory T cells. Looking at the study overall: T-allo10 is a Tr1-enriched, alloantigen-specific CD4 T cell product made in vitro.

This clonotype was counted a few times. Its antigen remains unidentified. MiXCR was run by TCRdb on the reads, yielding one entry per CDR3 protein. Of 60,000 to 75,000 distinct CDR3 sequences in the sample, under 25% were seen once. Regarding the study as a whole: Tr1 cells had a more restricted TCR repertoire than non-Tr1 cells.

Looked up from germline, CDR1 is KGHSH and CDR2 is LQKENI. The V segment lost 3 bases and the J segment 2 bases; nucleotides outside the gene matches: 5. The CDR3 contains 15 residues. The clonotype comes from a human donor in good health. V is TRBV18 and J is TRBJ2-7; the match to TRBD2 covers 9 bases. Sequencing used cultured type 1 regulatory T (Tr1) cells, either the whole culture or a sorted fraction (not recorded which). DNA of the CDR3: TGTGCCAGCTCACCCCAAGCGGGAGGCGCCTACGAGCAGTACTTC. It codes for CASSPQAGGAYEQYF.